The 27 T cell receptor beta chains below were found in one sample sequenced in a study of cytomegalovirus exposure and HLA in healthy donors. With 60 Vbeta and 13 Jbeta primers, the PCR was carried out. The table came from immunoSEQ multiplex PCR; TCRdb's copy has only in-frame clones and leaves some out. Among 76,000 or so clones, 73% were seen once, and the ten largest hold more than 15%. Sequenced material: PBMCs. These receptors all stem from a woman in her 40s in good health and CMV-seropositive.

The gene calls are TRBV2 and TRBJ2-1; 7 positions match TRBD2. This CDR3 has 16 amino acids. CDR1 is SNHLY and CDR2 is FYNNEI in the germline V gene. The ends lost 6 bases at V and 2 bases at J; junction bases unmatched: 10. DNA for the CDR3: TGTGCCAGCAGCCCAGGGCCAGGGAGGGCCTACAATGAGCAGTTCTTC. Its protein is CASSPGPGRAYNEQFF. Full variable domain (rest looked up from reference TRBV2 and TRBJ2-1): EPEVTQTPSHQVTQMGQEVILRCVPISNHLYFYWYRQILGQKVEFLVSFYNNEISEKSEIFDDQFSVERPDGSNFTLKIRSTKLEDSAMYFCASSPGPGRAYNEQFFGPGTRLTVL.

By share, this clone counts as medium-sized. V is TRBV4-3 and J is TRBJ2-2; 9 bases align to TRBD1. This CDR3 is 18 amino acids long. Germline CDR1 is LGHNA and CDR2 is YSLEER. J lost 5 bases, V lost 1 base, and 11 bases had no gene match. CDR3 DNA: TGCGCCAGCAGCCAAGGCCCTTTACAGGGGGCGACGACCGGGGAGCTGTTTTTT. This codes for CASSQGPLQGATTGELFF.

V usage is TRBV7-9 and J usage is TRBJ2-1, with TRBD2 matching over 7 bases. The CDR3 is 14 amino acids. The junction had 4 bases not matched to a gene; V was cut back by 1 base and J by 7 bases. CDR1 SEHNR and CDR2 FQNEAQ come from the germline V gene (reference sequence). The CDR3 DNA follows: TGTGCCAGCAGCTTAGGGACTAGAGGTAATGAGCAGTTCTTC. As protein: CASSLGTRGNEQFF.

The rearrangement uses TRBV9 and TRBJ2-6, with 10 nucleotides matching TRBD2. The CDR3 has 18 amino acids. The trim removed 4 bases at V and 4 bases at J, leaving 11 bases unmatched. Per germline, CDR1 SGDLS and CDR2 YYNGEE. CDR3 protein: CASSLPGKREGGANVLTF. The CDR3 bases are TGTGCCAGCAGCCTCCCCGGGAAGCGGGAGGGCGGGGCCAACGTCCTGACTTTC.

By sample share, this clone is medium-sized. The chain uses TRBV7-8 and TRBJ2-2; no definite D call. There are 12 residues in the CDR3. Looked up from germline, CDR1 is SGHVS and CDR2 is FQNEAQ. V lost 5 bases to trimming and J lost 6 bases, with 7 bases between them. This CDR3 reads CASSLGPGELFF. In DNA, the CDR3 is TGTGCCAGCAGCCTTGGGCCCGGGGAGCTGTTTTTT.

The rearrangement joins TRBV29-1 to TRBJ2-3; D may be TRBD1 (6 bases). The CDR3 totals 13 residues. CDR1 SQVTM and CDR2 ANQGSEA come from the germline V gene. With 4 bases removed from V and 2 bases from J, the gap between germline ends came to 10 bases. CDR3 nucleotides: TGCAGCGTTGCTAGGACAGTCACAGATACGCAGTATTTT. Translation: CSVARTVTDTQYF.

The genes are TRBV5-4 and TRBJ2-3; 7 nucleotides match TRBD2. Germline V CDR1 and CDR2: SGHNT, YYREEE (reference sequence). J was trimmed by 1 base and V by 4 bases; bases with no gene match: 0. The CDR3 sequence is 13 residues long. CDR3 sequence reads: CASSLAGTDTQYF. The CDR3 region has the DNA TGTGCCAGCAGCCTAGCGGGCACAGATACGCAGTATTTT.

This chain links TRBV5-1 with TRBJ2-5; TRBD1 might be the D (6 bases). The J call may be wrong; the DNA end is better matched by TRBJ2-7. Germline loops: CDR1 SGHRS, CDR2 YFSETQ. The CDR3 consists of 14 residues. CDR3 residues: CASRESGVGYEQYF. CDR3 coding DNA: TGCGCCAGCAGGGAGTCAGGGGTCGGCTACGAGCAGTACTTC.

The chain joins TRBV4-3 to TRBJ2-5, with D tentatively TRBD2 (5 bases). The CDR3 has 16 amino acids. CDR1 is LGHNA and CDR2 is YSLEER in the germline V gene. V lost 4 bases and J lost 1, with 16 bases in between. CDR3 DNA: TGCGCCAGCAGCCTCGCTTTCGGCGGGTCCCAAGAGACCCAGTACTTC. Translating gives CASSLAFGGSQETQYF.

V and J are TRBV11-2 and TRBJ2-5, with TRBD2 matching over 12 bases. The CDR3 sequence is 14 residues long. V shed 4 bases, J shed 3 bases, and the junction held 0 bases outside the gene matches. Germline V gene sequence: CDR1 SGHAT, CDR2 FQNNGV. Here the CDR3 reads CASSWTSGEETQYF. The DNA of the CDR3 is TGTGCCAGCAGCTGGACTAGCGGGGAAGAGACCCAGTACTTC.

The J gene is TRBJ2-5, the V gene TRBV6-5; weak D call: TRBD2 (6 bases). There are 14 residues in the CDR3. The V gene's germline CDR1 is MNHEY and CDR2 SVGAGI. Trimming took 6 bases from V and 4 from J, leaving 15 bases between them. CDR3 region: CASRPSRGRETQYF. Here the CDR3 DNA reads TGTGCCAGCAGGCCCTCGCGGGGTCGAGAGACCCAGTACTTC.

The chain couples TRBV5-6 to TRBJ2-7; no definite D call. Germline V gives CDR1 SGHDT, CDR2 YYEEEE. The CDR3 contains 11 residues. Trimming took off 7 bases at V and 3 bases at J, with 8 bases between the two ends. The CDR3 region is CASGPNYEQYF. DNA for the CDR3: TGTGCCAGCGGCCCGAACTACGAGCAGTACTTC.

In its sample, this clone was seen a few times. This sequence joins TRBV29-1 and TRBJ2-4; no clear D gene. Germline CDR1 reads SQVTM; CDR2 reads ANQGSEA. The length of the CDR3 is 16 residues. V was shortened by 2 bases and J by 0 bases, with 14 bases between the two germline ends. CDR3 loop: CSVERFASGAKNIQYF. The DNA of the CDR3 is TGCAGCGTTGAACGCTTCGCTTCCGGAGCCAAAAACATTCAGTACTTC.

The sample holds one count of this clone. The chain couples TRBV28 to TRBJ2-3; D is perhaps TRBD2 (5 bases). The CDR3 spans 13 residues. Trimming shortened V by 7 bases and J by 6 bases, and 14 bases separated the two germline ends. In germline, CDR1 is MDHEN, CDR2 SYDVKM. Written as DNA, the CDR3 is TGTGCCAGCAAGGAGGCAGGATCGGATACGCAGTATTTT. Amino acid sequence: CASKEAGSDTQYF.

This clone was seen more than once but under ten times. J is TRBJ1-4 and V is TRBV27; no firm D call. Germline V gene sequence: CDR1 MNHEY, CDR2 SMNVEV (reference sequence). This CDR3 is built from 14 residues. V lost 2 bases to trimming and J lost 7 bases, with 11 bases between them. The chain's CDR3 is CASSLMWAAEKLFF. The CDR3 bases are TGTGCCAGCAGTTTAATGTGGGCAGCTGAAAAACTGTTTTTT.

The V gene is TRBV6-1, the J gene TRBJ1-5; D is perhaps TRBD1 (6 bases). Germline lookup yields CDR1 MNHNS and CDR2 SASEGT. The CDR3 is 15 amino acids. Trimming shortened V by 6 bases and J by 4 bases, and 16 bases separated the two germline ends. The CDR3 coding sequence is TGTGCCAGCAGAAGGGACACTCAAAAAAATCAGCCCCAGCATTTT. Its translation is CASRRDTQKNQPQHF.

The chain uses TRBV29-1 and TRBJ1-1, with D hard to call. The CDR3 totals 13 residues. Germline CDR1 SQVTM, CDR2 ANQGSEA. Trimming shortened V by 2 bases and J by 5 bases, and 12 bases separated the two germline ends. In DNA, the CDR3 is TGCAGCGTTGAAATGCTGGGAGGAACTGAAGCTTTCTTT. Residues: CSVEMLGGTEAFF.

The chain combines TRBV27 with TRBJ1-2; 7 nucleotides match TRBD1. V was clipped by 6 bases and J by 4 bases; unmatched bases: 2. Germline V CDR1 and CDR2: MNHEY, SMNVEV (reference sequence). This CDR3 contains 12 residues. The CDR3 loop reads CASRGQSYGYTF. The CDR3 DNA sequence: TGTGCCAGCAGGGGACAGAGCTATGGCTACACCTTC.

The chain couples TRBV10-1 to TRBJ2-7, with D maybe TRBD1 (6 bases). V lost 8 bases and J lost 4, with 6 bases in between. The V gene's germline CDR1 is WNHNN and CDR2 SYGVQD (reference sequence). There are 10 residues in the CDR3. CDR3 amino acids: CASGQYEQYF. The CDR3 nucleotides read TGCGCCAGCGGACAGTACGAGCAGTACTTC.

The J gene is TRBJ1-5, the V gene TRBV28; D gene uncertain. Germline V lookup: CDR1 MDHEN, CDR2 SYDVKM. The CDR3 is 11 residues long. V dropped 6 bases and J dropped 5 bases, with 5 bases sitting between them. CDR3 sequence reads: CASRSHQPQHF. DNA of the CDR3: TGTGCCAGCAGGTCTCATCAGCCCCAGCATTTT. Full variable domain (outside the CDR3, taken from reference TRBV28 and TRBJ1-5): DVKVTQSSRYLVKRTGEKVFLECVQDMDHENMFWYRQDPGLGLRLIYFSYDVKMKEKGDIPEGYSVSREKKERFSLILESASTNQTSMYLCASRSHQPQHFGDGTRLSIL.

About this clone itself: This sample also contains other DNA sequences that code for the same CDR3. This rearrangement joins TRBV28 to TRBJ1-1, with 7 bases that match TRBD1. The V and J ends lost 8 bases and 5 bases, in that order; junction bases with no gene match: 11. CDR3 length: 14 residues. Per germline, CDR1 MDHEN and CDR2 SYDVKM. The CDR3: CASAPTQGHTEAFF. The DNA for the CDR3 is TGTGCCAGCGCCCCCACACAGGGGCATACTGAAGCTTTCTTT.

The V gene is TRBV5-1, the J gene TRBJ2-3; maybe TRBD2 (6 bases). Germline CDR1 reads SGHRS; CDR2 reads YFSETQ. This CDR3 is built from 15 residues. V was cut by 2 bases and J by 5 bases, with 15 bases left in between. CDR3 loop: CASSFGGGRQDTQYF. The CDR3 DNA reads TGCGCCAGCAGCTTTGGGGGAGGCCGTCAAGATACGCAGTATTTT.

This chain links TRBV7-2 with TRBJ1-1; 7 bases agree with TRBD1. The length of the CDR3 is 14 residues. Germline-derived CDR1 and CDR2 are SGHTA and FQGNSA. The V and J ends lost 3 bases and 5 bases, in that order; junction bases with no gene match: 6. CDR3 DNA: TGTGCCAGCAGCTTCTCCCCAGGGGGGACTGAAGCTTTCTTT. Amino acid sequence: CASSFSPGGTEAFF.

The CDR3 sequence is CASSSLKGRFNEQFF. CDR3 DNA sequence: TGTGCCAGCAGCTCCCTCAAGGGGCGATTCAATGAGCAGTTCTTC. The V gene is TRBV11-2, the J gene TRBJ2-1, with D possibly matching TRBD1 (5 bases). The CDR3 extends over 15 amino acids. Germline CDR1 reads SGHAT; CDR2 reads FQNNGV. V was pared by 4 bases and J by 6 bases, with 16 bases between. Variable domain in full (rest from reference TRBV11-2 and TRBJ2-1): EAGVAQSPRYKIIEKRQSVAFWCNPISGHATLYWYQQILGQGPKLLIQFQNNGVVDDSQLPKDRFSAERLKGVDSTLKIQPAKLEDSAVYLCASSSLKGRFNEQFFGPGTRLTVL.

The chain carries TRBV6-5 and TRBJ1-6; possible D gene TRBD1, 5 bases. The V and J ends lost 0 bases and 8 bases respectively, with 11 bases between them. The germline V gene encodes CDR1 MNHEY and CDR2 SVGAGI. The CDR3 consists of 15 residues. This chain's CDR3 is CASSYSGQGHSPLHF. CDR3 nucleotide sequence: TGTGCCAGCAGTTACTCTGGGCAGGGCCATTCACCCCTCCACTTT.

This clone has a handful of counts. The chain employs TRBV11-2 and TRBJ2-4; 7 bases are a match to TRBD2. Unmatched junction bases numbered 6, after V lost 1 base and J lost 6 bases. Germline CDR1 reads SGHAT; CDR2 reads FQNNGV. The CDR3 runs to 15 residues. The CDR3 here is CASSLVGGVGNIQYF. In DNA form, the CDR3 reads TGTGCCAGCAGCTTAGTTGGGGGGGTGGGAAACATTCAGTACTTC.

The rearrangement links TRBV7-2 to TRBJ1-3; D gene ambiguous. V lost 5 bases and J 2 bases, leaving 13 bases between the germline ends. Germline lookup yields CDR1 SGHTA and CDR2 FQGNSA. The CDR3 runs 15 residues. The CDR3 protein is CASSPVGLTGNTIYF. Here the CDR3 DNA reads TGTGCCAGCAGCCCCGTCGGTTTAACTGGAAACACCATATATTTT.